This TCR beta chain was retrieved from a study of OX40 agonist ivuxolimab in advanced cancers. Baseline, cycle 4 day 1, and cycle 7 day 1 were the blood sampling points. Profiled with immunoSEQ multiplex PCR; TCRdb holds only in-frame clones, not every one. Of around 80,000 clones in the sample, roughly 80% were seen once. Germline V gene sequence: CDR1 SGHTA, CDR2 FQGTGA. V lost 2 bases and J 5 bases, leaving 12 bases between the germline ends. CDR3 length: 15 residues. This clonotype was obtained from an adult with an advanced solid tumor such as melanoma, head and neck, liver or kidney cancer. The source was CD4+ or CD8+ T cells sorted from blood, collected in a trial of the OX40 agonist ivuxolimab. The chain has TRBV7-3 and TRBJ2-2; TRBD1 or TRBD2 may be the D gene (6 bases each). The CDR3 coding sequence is TGTGCCAGCAGCTTAGAAGGAGGGGGGACCGGGGAGCTGTTTTTT. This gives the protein CASSLEGGGTGELFF.